What follows are 15 T cell receptor beta chains derived from one specimen sequenced in a study of blood T cell repertoires in COVID-19. Produced via immunoSEQ multiplex PCR; TCRdb's table is partial and in-frame only. The repertoire holds about 320,000 clones, with around 88% as singletons. Input material: peripheral blood. The receptor source for this set is a woman aged 50 to 65 with acute or convalescent COVID-19.

The rearrangement uses TRBV2 and TRBJ1-6, with D possibly being TRBD1 (5 bases). The CDR3 covers 13 residues. V shed 6 bases and J shed 9 bases, with 12 bases lying between them. From germline, CDR1 is SNHLY and CDR2 FYNNEI. The CDR3 loop reads CASRGRESSPLHF. Written as DNA, the CDR3 is TGTGCCAGCAGAGGCAGGGAAAGTTCACCCCTCCACTTT.

This clone occurred a few times. The chain links TRBV9 to TRBJ1-3; D ambiguous. The CDR3 extends over 15 amino acids. With 4 bases removed from V and 3 bases from J, the gap between germline ends came to 14 bases. Germline V CDR1 and CDR2: SGDLS, YYNGEE. The CDR3 sequence: CASSPRVLGGNTIYF. Written as DNA, the CDR3 is TGTGCCAGCAGCCCTCGGGTATTGGGTGGAAACACCATATATTTT.

The chain employs TRBV30 and TRBJ1-1; a weak D match, TRBD1 (6 bases). The CDR3 has 15 residues. The germline CDR1 and CDR2 sequences are GTSNPN and SVGIG (reference sequence). Trimming took 4 bases from V and 4 from J, leaving 19 bases between them. CDR3 DNA sequence: TGTGCCTGGAAAGTATTAGGGGGTGAGGGCACTGAAGCTTTCTTT. As protein: CAWKVLGGEGTEAFF.

The chain employs TRBV5-1 and TRBJ2-1; the match to TRBD2 covers 10 bases. This CDR3 is 15 amino acids long. Losses at the gene ends were 5 bases for V and 4 bases for J; bases not matched to a gene: 6. Germline lookup yields CDR1 SGHRS and CDR2 YFSETQ. CDR3 bases: TGCGCCAGCAGTCACGGGACTAGCGATTACAATGAGCAGTTCTTC. Its protein product is CASSHGTSDYNEQFF. The variable domain in full, completed from reference TRBV5-1 and TRBJ2-1, reads KAGVTQTPRYLIKTRGQQVTLSCSPISGHRSVSWYQQTPGQGLQFLFEYFSETQRNKGNFPGRFSGRQFSNSRSEMNVSTLELGDSALYLCASSHGTSDYNEQFFGPGTRLTVL.

This clone was seen only once. J is TRBJ2-2 and V is TRBV2, with D unclear. Germline loops: CDR1 SNHLY, CDR2 FYNNEI. V was cut by 7 bases and J by 6 bases, with 12 bases left in between. The CDR3 totals 13 residues. The CDR3: CASTRGQAGELFF. The DNA of the CDR3 is TGTGCCAGCACTCGTGGCCAGGCCGGGGAGCTGTTTTTT.

The V and J genes are TRBV27 and TRBJ2-3; possible D gene TRBD2, 6 bases. V lost 1 base and J lost 4, with 12 bases in between. The CDR3 length is 15 residues. CDR1 MNHEY and CDR2 SMNVEV come from the germline V gene (reference sequence). CDR3 nucleotide sequence: TGTGCCAGCAGTTTATTCGGGAGTCTTGCAGATACGCAGTATTTT. This gives the protein CASSLFGSLADTQYF.

The CDR3 DNA reads TGTGCCAGCAGACCCGGGACAAGGAGCGCCTATGGCTACACCTTC. Protein: CASRPGTRSAYGYTF. The V call is TRBV27, the J call TRBJ1-2; TRBD1 might be the D (6 bases). V was clipped by 6 bases and J by 4 bases, with 18 bases between them. Germline-derived CDR1 and CDR2 are MNHEY and SMNVEV (reference sequence). CDR3 size: 15 residues.

This rearrangement joins TRBV5-1 to TRBJ2-7, with 11 bases lining up with TRBD1. Looked up from germline, CDR1 is SGHRS and CDR2 is YFSETQ. V lost 2 bases and J lost 3; bases outside the gene matches: 4. The CDR3 runs 15 residues. This CDR3 reads CASSFTGTGGYEQYF. CDR3 sequence (DNA): TGCGCCAGCAGCTTTACCGGGACAGGGGGCTACGAGCAGTACTTC.

V usage is TRBV11-2 and J usage is TRBJ1-2; tentatively, D is TRBD1 (5 bases). Germline CDR1 SGHAT, CDR2 FQNNGV. The V end was cut by 1 base, the J end by 8 bases, with 14 bases between. The CDR3 sequence is 14 residues long. The CDR3 nucleotides are TGTGCCAGCAGCTTAGTTCAGGGAGGGAAAGGCTACACCTTC. Amino acids: CASSLVQGGKGYTF.

This chain uses TRBV6-5 with TRBJ2-2; 7 bases align to TRBD1. Germline lookup yields CDR1 MNHEY and CDR2 SVGAGI. This CDR3 comprises 14 residues. The V segment lost 7 bases and the J segment 8 bases; nucleotides outside the gene matches: 10. The CDR3 sequence is CASTFEGGIGELFF. In DNA, the CDR3 is TGTGCCAGCACCTTTGAAGGGGGCATTGGGGAGCTGTTTTTT.

As to this clone: Compared with germline, one end of the junction differs, possibly owing to a read error. V is TRBV7-2 and J is TRBJ2-3, with 14 bases lining up with TRBD2. The CDR3 is 16 amino acids. Germline V gene sequence: CDR1 SGHTA, CDR2 FQGNSA. For the CDR3, the DNA is TGTGCCAACAGCTCCAGACTAGCGGGAGGGTTAGATACGCAGTATTTT. It specifies CANSSRLAGGLDTQYF.

The V gene is TRBV19, the J gene TRBJ1-1; no clear D. V lost 5 bases and J lost 5, with 15 bases in between. The CDR3 totals 14 residues. Germline V lookup: CDR1 LNHDA, CDR2 SQIVND (reference sequence). DNA of the CDR3: TGTGCCAGTAGTTATCCGGGGATGAGGACTGAAGCTTTCTTT. It specifies CASSYPGMRTEAFF.

This chain uses TRBV2 with TRBJ1-5; possible D gene TRBD1, 5 bases. Per germline, CDR1 SNHLY and CDR2 FYNNEI. Trimming shortened V by 3 bases and J by 5 bases, and 11 bases separated the two germline ends. This CDR3 has 14 residues. The CDR3 reads CASSDRQGYQPQHF. The CDR3 DNA is TGTGCCAGCAGTGATCGGCAGGGCTATCAGCCCCAGCATTTT.

This chain uses TRBV4-1 with TRBJ2-7; 7 bases are shared with TRBD1. The CDR3 totals 15 residues. CDR1 and CDR2 (germline): MGHRA, YSYEKL. J was trimmed by 7 bases and V by 1 base; bases with no gene match: 10. The CDR3 spells CASSQGSGGFWEQYF. In nucleotides, the CDR3 is TGCGCCAGCAGCCAAGGGTCAGGGGGATTCTGGGAGCAGTACTTC.

This clone was found once. V and J are TRBV5-1 and TRBJ1-1, with a tentative D call TRBD1 (6 bases). The V end lost 1 base, the J end lost 4 bases, and 14 bases lay between the germline ends. CDR3 length: 15 amino acids. From germline, CDR1 is SGHRS and CDR2 YFSETQ. The CDR3 loop is CASSLQDSRSTEAFF. Here the CDR3 DNA reads TGCGCCAGCAGCTTGCAGGACAGTCGATCCACTGAAGCTTTCTTT.